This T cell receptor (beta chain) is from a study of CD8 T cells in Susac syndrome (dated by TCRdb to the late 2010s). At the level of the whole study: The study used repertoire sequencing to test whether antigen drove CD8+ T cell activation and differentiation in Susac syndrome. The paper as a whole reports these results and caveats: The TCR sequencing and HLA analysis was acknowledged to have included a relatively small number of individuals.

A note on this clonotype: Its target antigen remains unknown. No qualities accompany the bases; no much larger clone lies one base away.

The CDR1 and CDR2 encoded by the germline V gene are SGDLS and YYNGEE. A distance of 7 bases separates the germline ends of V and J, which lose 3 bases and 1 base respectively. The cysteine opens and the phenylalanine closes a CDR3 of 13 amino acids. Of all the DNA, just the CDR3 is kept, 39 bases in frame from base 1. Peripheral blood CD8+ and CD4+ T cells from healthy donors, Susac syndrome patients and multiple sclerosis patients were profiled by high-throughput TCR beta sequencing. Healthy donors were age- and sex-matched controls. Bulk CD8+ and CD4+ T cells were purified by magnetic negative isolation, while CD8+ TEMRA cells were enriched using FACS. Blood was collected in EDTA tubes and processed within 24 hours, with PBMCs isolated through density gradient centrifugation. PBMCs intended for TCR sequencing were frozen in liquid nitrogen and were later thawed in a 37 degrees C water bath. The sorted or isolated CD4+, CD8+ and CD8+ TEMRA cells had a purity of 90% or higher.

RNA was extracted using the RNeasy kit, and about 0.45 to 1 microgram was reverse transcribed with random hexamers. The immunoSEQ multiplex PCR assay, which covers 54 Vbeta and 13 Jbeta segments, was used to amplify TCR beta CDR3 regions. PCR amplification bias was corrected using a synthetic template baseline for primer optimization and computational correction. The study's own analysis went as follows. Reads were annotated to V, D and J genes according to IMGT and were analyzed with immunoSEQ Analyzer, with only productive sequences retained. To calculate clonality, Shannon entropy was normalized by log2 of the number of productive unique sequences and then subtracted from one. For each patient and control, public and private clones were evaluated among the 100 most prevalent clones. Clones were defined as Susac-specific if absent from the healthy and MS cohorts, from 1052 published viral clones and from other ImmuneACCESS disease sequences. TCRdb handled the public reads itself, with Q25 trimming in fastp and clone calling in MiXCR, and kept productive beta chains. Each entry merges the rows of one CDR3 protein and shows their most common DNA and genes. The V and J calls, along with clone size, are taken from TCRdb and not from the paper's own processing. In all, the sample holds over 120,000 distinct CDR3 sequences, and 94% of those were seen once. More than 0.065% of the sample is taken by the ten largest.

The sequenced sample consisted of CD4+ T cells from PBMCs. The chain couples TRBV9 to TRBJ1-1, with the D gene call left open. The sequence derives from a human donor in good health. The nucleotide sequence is TGTGCCAGCAGCGCCGGAGCGAACACTGAAGCTTTCTTT. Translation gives CASSAGANTEAFF.